This TCR beta chain emerged from a study of T-cell memory formation after mild COVID-19. The CDR3 runs to 16 residues. Germline V lookup: CDR1 LNHNV, CDR2 YYDKDF (reference sequence). V lost 0 bases, J lost 6 bases, and 14 bases lay in between. This clonotype was counted once. TCRdb re-analysed the 5' RACE reads in MiXCR, keeping a single row per CDR3 protein. The sample holds roughly 300,000 distinct CDR3 sequences, 12% to 15% seen once. The gene calls are TRBV15 and TRBJ2-2; no clear D. Sequencing was carried out using PBMCs or a T cell subset sorted from them (not recorded which). The receptor was isolated from a man aged 18 to 29 who had mild COVID-19 (a few samples of this study predate the infection). Cell type and time point are not known. Written as DNA, the CDR3 is TGTGCCACCAGCAGAGATAGGGTGGGTCGGTCCGGGGAGCTGTTTTTT. Translating gives CATSRDRVGRSGELFF.